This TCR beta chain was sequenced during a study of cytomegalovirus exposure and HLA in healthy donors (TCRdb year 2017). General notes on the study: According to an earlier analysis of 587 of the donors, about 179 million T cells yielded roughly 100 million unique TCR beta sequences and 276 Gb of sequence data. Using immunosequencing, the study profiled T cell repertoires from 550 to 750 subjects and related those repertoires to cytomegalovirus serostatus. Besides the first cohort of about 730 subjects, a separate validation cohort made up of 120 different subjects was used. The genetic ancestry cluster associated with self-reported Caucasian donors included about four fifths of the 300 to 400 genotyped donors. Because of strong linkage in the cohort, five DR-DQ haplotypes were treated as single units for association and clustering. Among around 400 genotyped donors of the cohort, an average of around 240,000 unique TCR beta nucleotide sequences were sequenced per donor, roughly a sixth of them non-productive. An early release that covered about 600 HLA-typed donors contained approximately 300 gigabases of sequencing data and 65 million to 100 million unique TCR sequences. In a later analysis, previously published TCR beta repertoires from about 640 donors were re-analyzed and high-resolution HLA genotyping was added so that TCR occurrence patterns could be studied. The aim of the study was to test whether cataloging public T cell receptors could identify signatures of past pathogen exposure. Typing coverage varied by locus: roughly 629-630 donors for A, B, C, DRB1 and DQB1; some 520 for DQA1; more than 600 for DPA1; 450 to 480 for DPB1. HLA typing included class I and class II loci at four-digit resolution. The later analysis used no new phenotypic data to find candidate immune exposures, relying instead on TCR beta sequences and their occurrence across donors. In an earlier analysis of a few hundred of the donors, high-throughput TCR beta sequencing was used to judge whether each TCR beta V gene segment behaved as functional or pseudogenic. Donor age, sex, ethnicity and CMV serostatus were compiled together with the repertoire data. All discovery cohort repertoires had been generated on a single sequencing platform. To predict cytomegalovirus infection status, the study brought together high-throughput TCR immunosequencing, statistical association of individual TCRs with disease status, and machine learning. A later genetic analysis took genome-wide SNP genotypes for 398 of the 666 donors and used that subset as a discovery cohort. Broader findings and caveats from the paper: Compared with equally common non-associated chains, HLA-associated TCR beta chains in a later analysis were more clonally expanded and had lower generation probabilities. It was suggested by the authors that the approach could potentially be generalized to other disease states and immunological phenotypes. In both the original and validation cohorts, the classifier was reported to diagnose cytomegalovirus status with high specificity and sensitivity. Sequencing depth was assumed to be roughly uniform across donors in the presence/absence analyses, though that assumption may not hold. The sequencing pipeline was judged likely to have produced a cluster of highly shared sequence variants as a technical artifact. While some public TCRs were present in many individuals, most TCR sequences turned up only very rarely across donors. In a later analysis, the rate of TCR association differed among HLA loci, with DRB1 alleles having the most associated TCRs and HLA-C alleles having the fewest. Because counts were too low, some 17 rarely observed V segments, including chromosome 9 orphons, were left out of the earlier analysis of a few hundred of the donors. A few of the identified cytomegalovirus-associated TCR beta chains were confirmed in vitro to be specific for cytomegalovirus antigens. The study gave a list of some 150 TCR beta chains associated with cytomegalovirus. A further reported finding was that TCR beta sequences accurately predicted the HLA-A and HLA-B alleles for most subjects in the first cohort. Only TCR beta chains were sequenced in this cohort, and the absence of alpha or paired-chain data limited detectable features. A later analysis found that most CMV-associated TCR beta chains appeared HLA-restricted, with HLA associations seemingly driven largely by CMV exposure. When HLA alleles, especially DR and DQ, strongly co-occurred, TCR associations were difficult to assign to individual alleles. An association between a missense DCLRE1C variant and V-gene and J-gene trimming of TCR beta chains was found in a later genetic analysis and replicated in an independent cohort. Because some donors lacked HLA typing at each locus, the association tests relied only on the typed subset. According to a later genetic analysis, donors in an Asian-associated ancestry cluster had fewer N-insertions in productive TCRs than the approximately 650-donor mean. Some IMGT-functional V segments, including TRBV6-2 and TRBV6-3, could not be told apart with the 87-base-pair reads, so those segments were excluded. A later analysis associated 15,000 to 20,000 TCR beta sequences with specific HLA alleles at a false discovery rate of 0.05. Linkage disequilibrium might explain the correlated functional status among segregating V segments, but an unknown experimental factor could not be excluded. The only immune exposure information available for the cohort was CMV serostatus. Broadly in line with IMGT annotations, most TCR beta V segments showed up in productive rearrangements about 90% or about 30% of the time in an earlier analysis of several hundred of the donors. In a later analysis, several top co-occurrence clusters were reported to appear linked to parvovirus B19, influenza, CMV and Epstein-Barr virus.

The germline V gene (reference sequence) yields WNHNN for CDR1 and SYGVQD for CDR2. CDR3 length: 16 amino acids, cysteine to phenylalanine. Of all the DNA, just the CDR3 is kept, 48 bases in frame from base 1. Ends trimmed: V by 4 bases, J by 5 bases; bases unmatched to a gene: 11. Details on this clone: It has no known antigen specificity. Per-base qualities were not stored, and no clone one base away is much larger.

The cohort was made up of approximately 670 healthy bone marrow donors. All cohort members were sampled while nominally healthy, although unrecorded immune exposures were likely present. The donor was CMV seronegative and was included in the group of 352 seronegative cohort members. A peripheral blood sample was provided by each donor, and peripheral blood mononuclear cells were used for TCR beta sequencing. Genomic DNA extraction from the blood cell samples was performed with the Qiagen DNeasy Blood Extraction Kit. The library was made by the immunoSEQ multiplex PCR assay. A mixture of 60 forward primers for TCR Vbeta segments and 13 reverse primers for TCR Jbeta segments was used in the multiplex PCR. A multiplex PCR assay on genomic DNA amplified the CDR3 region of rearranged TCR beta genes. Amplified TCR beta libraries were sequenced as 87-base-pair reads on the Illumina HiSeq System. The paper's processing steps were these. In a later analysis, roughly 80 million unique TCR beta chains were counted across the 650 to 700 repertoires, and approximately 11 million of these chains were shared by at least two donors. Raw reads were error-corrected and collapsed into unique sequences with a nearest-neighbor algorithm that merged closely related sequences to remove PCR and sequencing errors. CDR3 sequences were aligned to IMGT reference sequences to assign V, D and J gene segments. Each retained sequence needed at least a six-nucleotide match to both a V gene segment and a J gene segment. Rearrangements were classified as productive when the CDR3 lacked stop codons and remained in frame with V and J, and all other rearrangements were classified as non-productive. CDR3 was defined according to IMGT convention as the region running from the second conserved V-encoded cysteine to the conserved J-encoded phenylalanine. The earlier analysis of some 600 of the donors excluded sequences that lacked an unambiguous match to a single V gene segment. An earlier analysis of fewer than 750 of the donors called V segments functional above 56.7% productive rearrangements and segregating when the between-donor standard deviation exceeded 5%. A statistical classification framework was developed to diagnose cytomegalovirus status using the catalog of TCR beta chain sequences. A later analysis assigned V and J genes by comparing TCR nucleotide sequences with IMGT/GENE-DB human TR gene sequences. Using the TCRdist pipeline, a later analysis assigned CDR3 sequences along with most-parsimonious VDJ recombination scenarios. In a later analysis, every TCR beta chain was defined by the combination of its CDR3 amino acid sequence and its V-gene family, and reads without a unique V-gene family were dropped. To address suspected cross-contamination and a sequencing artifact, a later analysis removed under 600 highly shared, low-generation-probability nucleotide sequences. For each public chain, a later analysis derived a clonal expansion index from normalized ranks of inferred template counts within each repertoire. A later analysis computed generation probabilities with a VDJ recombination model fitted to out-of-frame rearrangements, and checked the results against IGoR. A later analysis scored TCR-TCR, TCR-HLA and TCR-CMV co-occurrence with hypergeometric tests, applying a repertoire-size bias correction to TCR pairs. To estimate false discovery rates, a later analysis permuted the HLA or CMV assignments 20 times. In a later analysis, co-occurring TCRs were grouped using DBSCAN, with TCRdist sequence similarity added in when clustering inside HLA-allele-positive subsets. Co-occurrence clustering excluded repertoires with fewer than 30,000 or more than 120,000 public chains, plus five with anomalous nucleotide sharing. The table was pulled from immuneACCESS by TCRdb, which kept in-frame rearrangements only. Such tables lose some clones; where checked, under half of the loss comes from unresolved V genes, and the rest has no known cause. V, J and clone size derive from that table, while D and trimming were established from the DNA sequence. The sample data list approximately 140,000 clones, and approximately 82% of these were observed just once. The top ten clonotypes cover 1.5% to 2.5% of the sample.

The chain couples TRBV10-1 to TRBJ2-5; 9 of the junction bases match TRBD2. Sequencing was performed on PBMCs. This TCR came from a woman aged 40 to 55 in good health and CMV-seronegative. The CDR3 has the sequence CASSGIGAGGPETQYF. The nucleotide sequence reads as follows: TGCGCCAGCAGTGGGATTGGGGCGGGAGGGCCTGAGACCCAGTACTTC.